This T cell receptor beta chain was retrieved from a study of blood T cell repertoires in COVID-19. The overall study: Samples came from the United States, Italy and Spain, spanning acute and convalescent COVID-19. T cells, B-cell-depleted T cells, or PBMCs supplied cDNA or gDNA.

Study processing details: How many nucleated cells were present was estimated from reference gene primer amplification. Clones were sequenced by immunoSEQ multiplex PCR, and TCRdb holds only the in-frame ones, with some missing. V, J and clone size are those of that table, while D and trimming were read from the DNA. The data contain about 280,000 clones, 83% of them seen just once; the ten biggest clones take up roughly 10%. Trimming removed 5 bases from V and 1 base from J, with 6 bases in between. The CDR3 runs 14 residues. Germline values: CDR1 LNHDA, CDR2 SQIVND (reference sequence). The TCR sequence derives from a woman aged 45-65 years who had recovered from COVID-19. Sequencing was performed on peripheral blood. This chain links TRBV19 with TRBJ2-6, with a weak D call TRBD2 (6 bases). CDR3 coding DNA: TGTGCCAGTAGTGCGGGGTCTGGGGCCAACGTCCTGACTTTC. Translated: CASSAGSGANVLTF.